These T cell receptor beta chains were read from a single sample in a study of OX40 agonist ivuxolimab in advanced cancers. Libraries were prepared by immunoSEQ multiplex PCR; TCRdb keeps only in-frame clonotypes and omits some of them. The sample lists about 55,000 clones, around 87% seen once, with roughly 13% in the top ten. The sample in question was CD4+ or CD8+ T cells sorted from blood, obtained in a trial of the OX40 agonist ivuxolimab. All receptors come from an adult with an advanced solid tumor such as melanoma, head and neck, liver or kidney cancer. CDR3s include the opening cysteine and the closing phenylalanine or tryptophan.

cdr3_aa j_call v_call
CASSPYRDRDRRTQYF TRBJ2-5 TRBV4-1
CASSGRFGGNQPQHF TRBJ1-5 TRBV4-1
CASSRTENTEAFF TRBJ1-1 TRBV6-5
CSTYTQGAGTEAFF TRBJ1-1 TRBV29-1
CASFGTVQEKLFF TRBJ1-4 TRBV18
CAWSVFPLRGRNYGYTF TRBJ1-2 TRBV30
CASSGGTASGAGTYNEQFF TRBJ2-1 TRBV5-1
CASTPALAGSYEQYF TRBJ2-7 TRBV28
CASSPRAGFNEKLFF TRBJ1-4 TRBV18
CAISESAVTYNEQFF TRBJ2-1 TRBV10-3
CASSQVRGYGYTF TRBJ1-2 TRBV14
CAWSVGLAGDEQYF TRBJ2-7 TRBV30
CASSYGQPNTEAFF TRBJ1-1 TRBV6-6
CASSSSGYTDTQYF TRBJ2-3 TRBV7-6
CASSLDYTGVSDTQYF TRBJ2-3 TRBV27
CASSDFDGDYNEQFF TRBJ2-1 TRBV2
CASSPRRGDTQYF TRBJ2-3 TRBV11-2
CASSLNRIFYEQYF TRBJ2-7 TRBV5-1
CAIRGTSGHSYNEQFF TRBJ2-1 TRBV10-3
CASSSPQGGDGNTIYF TRBJ1-3 TRBV28
CASSLGSGITDTQYF TRBJ2-3 TRBV5-1
CASSLVGSSYNEQFF TRBJ2-1 TRBV11-2
CASSLGVPYEQYF TRBJ2-7 TRBV28
CASKRDSNSFEQYF TRBJ2-7 TRBV5-4
CASSIGDKSGANVLTF TRBJ2-6 TRBV19
CASEYPGTDNNEQFF TRBJ2-1 TRBV6-4
CASSLREETYEQYF NA TRBV19
CASSLSWGEVNQPQHF TRBJ1-5 TRBV7-9
CAWSSGGGGLMFF TRBJ2-1 TRBV30
CASSLVPTDTQYF TRBJ2-3 TRBV7-7
CASSQGLFSGRSSYNEQFF TRBJ2-1 TRBV4-1
CASSPNPGKHWHF TRBJ1-5 TRBV27
CASIRDRGSDGYTF TRBJ1-2 TRBV6-5
CASSYQNKETQYF TRBJ2-5 TRBV7-2
CASSFLRTPYEQYF TRBJ2-7 TRBV11-2
CASTEAGFAGNTIYF TRBJ1-3 TRBV2
CATSKTDRVDGYTF TRBJ1-2 TRBV15
CASSFRDGNGGYTF TRBJ1-2 TRBV27
CASSLSLGQGGGYTF TRBJ1-2 TRBV27
CASVRGVSETQYF TRBJ2-5 TRBV6-1
CASSLSGGSLSSYNEQFF TRBJ2-1 TRBV7-3
CASSSQLEDEQFF TRBJ2-1 TRBV5-4
CATSSKGAGEQYF TRBJ2-7 TRBV15
CASSQAGGNYGYTF TRBJ1-2 TRBV4-2
CASRSGGTDTQYF TRBJ2-3 TRBV13
CASSPGLVDNEQFF TRBJ2-1 TRBV7-2
CASSHPVLETGYGYTF TRBJ1-2 TRBV4-2
CASSPSYTRDREHEKLFF TRBJ1-4 TRBV7-9
CASSPPNQETQYF TRBJ2-5 TRBV18